This is a list of T cell receptor beta chains from one sample in a study of T cell repertoires in cytomegalovirus infection. MiXCR was run by TCRdb on the reads, yielding one entry per CDR3 protein. This table holds 200,000 to 300,000 distinct CDR3 sequences, 12% found once. The sequenced material came from PBMCs. The source is a human donor in good health (CMV status not recorded). Some clones in this sample may be carry-over from other donors' samples. Each CDR3 is given with its conserved first and last residue. A D gene is named only where the DNA matches it firmly. A row's size may be missing; if present it is once, few, many or a size class.

J: TRBJ1-2
V: TRBV28
size: many
D: .
DNA: TGTGCCACCCCGCCGGCCGACGGGAGTTATGGCTACACCTTC
CDR3: CATPPADGSYGYTF

J: TRBJ2-1
V: TRBV28
size: many
D: TRBD2
DNA: TGTGCCAGCACCACTAGCGGGAGAAACGGTGAGCAGTTCTTC
CDR3: CASTTSGRNGEQFF

J: TRBJ2-1
V: TRBV7-2
size: many
D: .
DNA: TGTGCCAGCAGCTACATCGGACCGGGGAGGAACAATGAGCAGTTCTTC
CDR3: CASSYIGPGRNNEQFF

J: TRBJ2-3
V: TRBV28
size: .
D: TRBD2
DNA: TGTGCCAGCAGTCTTGTGCTAGCGGGAGGGCCGGCAGATACGCAGTATTTT
CDR3: CASSLVLAGGPADTQYF

J: TRBJ1-1
V: TRBV7-2
size: many
D: TRBD1
DNA: TGTGCCAGCAGCTTACAGAGGGACAGGGAAGCTTTCTTT
CDR3: CASSLQRDREAFF

J: TRBJ1-6
V: TRBV28
size: many
D: .
DNA: TGTGCCAGCAGTTTACGGGGGGCGGGAAATTCACCCCTCCACTTT
CDR3: CASSLRGAGNSPLHF

J: TRBJ2-7
V: TRBV29-1
size: .
D: .
DNA: TGCAGCGTTGAAGATCCCTTTTCCTACGAGCAGTACTTC
CDR3: CSVEDPFSYEQYF

J: TRBJ1-6
V: TRBV7-2
size: many
D: TRBD1
DNA: TGTGCCAGCAGCGAGCGGGGACAGGTCAATTCACCCCTCCACTTT
CDR3: CASSERGQVNSPLHF

J: TRBJ1-1
V: TRBV18
size: .
D: .
DNA: TGTGCCAGCTCGCTAAACACCCTCACGAACACTGAAGCTTTCTTT
CDR3: CASSLNTLTNTEAFF

J: TRBJ2-6
V: TRBV7-3
size: many
D: .
DNA: TGTGCCAGCAGCTTAATCGGGGGAGGCAACGTCCTGACTTTC
CDR3: CASSLIGGGNVLTF

J: TRBJ1-4
V: TRBV4-3
size: many
D: .
DNA: TGCGCCAGCAGCCCATCGGGACCCCGTAATGAAAAACTGTTTTTT
CDR3: CASSPSGPRNEKLFF

J: TRBJ2-1
V: TRBV14
size: many
D: .
DNA: TGTGCCAGCAGCCAGTCGAGGAATGAGCAGTTCTTC
CDR3: CASSQSRNEQFF

J: TRBJ1-2
V: TRBV7-2
size: many
D: .
DNA: TGTGCCAGCAGCTCCGACGCGGGAGGCTATGGCTACACCTTC
CDR3: CASSSDAGGYGYTF

J: TRBJ2-1
V: TRBV20-1
size: few
D: TRBD1
DNA: TGCAGTGCTAGTCCCCCCGCGACAGGGCGGAAGAATGAGCAGTTCTTC
CDR3: CSASPPATGRKNEQFF

J: TRBJ2-6
V: TRBV20-1
size: once
D: .
DNA: TGCAGTGCTAGAGATACCGGGCAACGCATCTCTGGGGCCAACGTCCTGACTTTC
CDR3: CSARDTGQRISGANVLTF

J: TRBJ1-1
V: TRBV11-2
size: many
D: .
DNA: TGTGCCAGCCTCAGGGGACGGACGAACACTGAAGCTTTCTTT
CDR3: CASLRGRTNTEAFF

J: TRBJ2-3
V: TRBV20-1
size: few
D: TRBD2
DNA: TGCAGTGCTAGTGCGGGGGACGGCACAGATACGCAGTATTTT
CDR3: CSASAGDGTDTQYF

J: TRBJ2-5
V: TRBV18
size: few
D: .
DNA: TGTGCCAGCTCACCTGAAGTCGTGGATGTTGGGGAGACCCAGTACTTC
CDR3: CASSPEVVDVGETQYF

J: TRBJ2-1
V: TRBV27
size: .
D: .
DNA: TGTGCCAGCAGTTTATCCTCGAGCTCCTACAATGAGCAGTTCTTC
CDR3: CASSLSSSSYNEQFF

J: TRBJ2-1
V: TRBV20-1
size: .
D: TRBD2
DNA: TGCAGTGCGGCCCGGACTAGTCGGGAGCAGTTCTTC
CDR3: CSAARTSREQFF

J: TRBJ2-7
V: TRBV6-6
size: few
D: .
DNA: TGTGCCAGCAGTTTGTCGGTCCACAACGAGCAGTACTTC
CDR3: CASSLSVHNEQYF

J: TRBJ2-1
V: TRBV28
size: many
D: TRBD2
DNA: TGTGCCAGCAGTTTGGGTAGCGGGAGGGCCGAATCCTACAATGAGCAGTTCTTC
CDR3: CASSLGSGRAESYNEQFF

J: TRBJ1-2
V: TRBV20-1
size: .
D: TRBD1
DNA: TGCAGTGCTCCCCAGAGGACAGGCCTCACTGGGCGCTACACCTTC
CDR3: CSAPQRTGLTGRYTF

J: TRBJ2-7
V: TRBV6-6
size: few
D: .
DNA: TGTGCCAGCAGTTTCCAAATTGGGACTCCGCAGTACTTC
CDR3: CASSFQIGTPQYF

J: TRBJ1-1
V: TRBV7-2
size: many
D: .
DNA: TGTGCCAGCAGCTTACGGGCGAACACTGAAGCTTTCTTT
CDR3: CASSLRANTEAFF

J: TRBJ1-1
V: TRBV20-1
size: many
D: .
DNA: TGCAGCCTGGATGCAGGGACCCTTTTGAACACTGAAGCTTTCTTT
CDR3: CSLDAGTLLNTEAFF

J: TRBJ2-7
V: TRBV6-2/TRBV6-3
size: many
D: TRBD1
DNA: TGTGCCAGCACCTATTCCTTCCGGGACAGGGACCTCGAGCAGTACTTC
CDR3: CASTYSFRDRDLEQYF

J: TRBJ2-1
V: TRBV3-1
size: .
D: TRBD1
DNA: TGTGCCAGCAGCCCAATTCCCGAAGATCTCAGGGGGCGCGGGAATGAGCAGTTCTTC
CDR3: CASSPIPEDLRGRGNEQFF

J: TRBJ2-3
V: TRBV5-4
size: few
D: TRBD1
DNA: TGTGCCAGCAGCTCCCGGACAGGCCGCACAGATACGCAGTATTTT
CDR3: CASSSRTGRTDTQYF

J: TRBJ1-1
V: TRBV7-8
size: many
D: .
DNA: TGTGCCAGCAGCCCCCAGGGCGGGGTAAGGACTGAAGCTTTCTTT
CDR3: CASSPQGGVRTEAFF

J: TRBJ2-5
V: TRBV29-1
size: few
D: TRBD2
DNA: TGCAGCGCCCGAGCTAGCGGGAGGGCCGGCGAGACCCAGTACTTC
CDR3: CSARASGRAGETQYF